A single sample is the source of the 22 T cell receptor beta chains below, sequenced in a study of blood T cell repertoires in COVID-19. Method: immunoSEQ multiplex PCR; TCRdb's copy keeps in-frame clones and lacks some. The table lists 200,000 to 250,000 clones, around 84% of them singletons. Source material: peripheral blood. The source of these receptors is a woman of 80 years or more with active or convalescent COVID-19.

This chain joins TRBV5-6 and TRBJ1-2; 11 positions match TRBD1. There are 15 residues in the CDR3. With V trimmed by 4 bases and J by 7 bases, 9 bases remained unmatched. Germline CDR1 is SGHDT and CDR2 is YYEEEE. The DNA of the CDR3 is TGTGCCAGCAGCCCCGGACAGGGGGCGCCCGGTGGCTACACCTTC. Amino acids: CASSPGQGAPGGYTF.

This clone was recorded once. The chain joins TRBV29-1 to TRBJ2-1; D gene uncertain. The CDR3 is 15 residues long. Looked up from germline, CDR1 is SQVTM and CDR2 is ANQGSEA. With 5 bases removed from V and 9 bases from J, the gap between germline ends came to 23 bases. The DNA of the CDR3 is TGCAGCGTTACCCTACTATCCCCCCATCTTGGTGAGCAGTTCTTC. Translating it yields CSVTLLSPHLGEQFF.

This chain joins TRBV25-1 and TRBJ1-2; 9 bases are a match to TRBD1. Germline CDR1 and CDR2: MGHDK and SYGVNS. J gave up 7 bases and V 6 bases, and 9 bases lay outside the gene matches. This CDR3 is built from 14 residues. As DNA, the CDR3 is TGTGCCAGCAGGAGCTCGGGACAGGGAGGTGGCTACACCTTC. This translates into CASRSSGQGGGYTF.

This chain uses TRBV2 with TRBJ1-2, with unresolved D. The CDR3 consists of 11 residues. V gave up 3 bases and J gave up 5 bases, with 4 bases separating them. The germline gives CDR1 SNHLY, CDR2 FYNNEI. Here the CDR3 DNA reads TGTGCCAGCAGTGATCGGTATGGCTACACCTTC. It yields the protein CASSDRYGYTF.

This rearrangement joins TRBV7-3 to TRBJ2-3, with 14 bases that match TRBD2. The CDR3 has 17 residues. V trimming: 5 bases; J trimming: 2 bases; junction bases outside the gene matches: 6. Germline loops: CDR1 SGHTA, CDR2 FQGTGA. CDR3 nucleotides: TGTGCCAGCAGCCCACGGACTAGCGGGGGGCACACAGATACGCAGTATTTT. Its protein product is CASSPRTSGGHTDTQYF.

The rearrangement links TRBV19 to TRBJ1-1; 7 positions agree with TRBD1. V dropped 5 bases and J dropped 8; count of bases not matched to a gene: 11. CDR1 and CDR2 from the germline V gene are LNHDA and SQIVND (reference sequence). The CDR3 totals 14 residues. The CDR3 DNA follows: TGTGCCAGTAGTGCTACGAGACAGGGACAGGAAGCTTTCTTT. Translated: CASSATRQGQEAFF.

The J gene is TRBJ2-3, the V gene TRBV7-9; 7 nucleotides align to TRBD1. Germline V lookup: CDR1 SEHNR, CDR2 FQNEAQ (reference sequence). The CDR3 runs 13 residues. The ends lost 4 bases at V and 8 bases at J; junction bases unmatched: 6. DNA for the CDR3: TGTGCCAGCAGCTACAAACAGGGGCTTACGCAGTATTTT. This gives the protein CASSYKQGLTQYF.

The chain combines TRBV5-1 with TRBJ2-2; no definite D call. Germline V gene data show CDR1 as SGHRS and CDR2 as YFSETQ. Trimming stripped 4 bases from V and 6 bases from J, with 16 bases between. This CDR3 comprises 15 residues. CDR3 sequence (DNA): TGCGCCAGCAGCCCTCTAACTTCATGGTCCGGGGAGCTGTTTTTT. This translates into CASSPLTSWSGELFF.

This clone occurred a few times. The chain is built from TRBV29-1 and TRBJ2-7; TRBD1 matches 8 bases. Looked up from germline, CDR1 is SQVTM and CDR2 is ANQGSEA. This CDR3 contains 12 residues. Trimming at V came to 6 bases and at J to 3 bases, leaving 4 bases not matched to a gene. This CDR3 reads CSVVGQVYEQYF. The CDR3 DNA reads TGCAGCGTAGTGGGACAGGTCTACGAGCAGTACTTC.

The rearrangement joins TRBV6-5 to TRBJ1-5; D perhaps matches TRBD1 (5 bases). This CDR3 spans 15 amino acids. Germline CDR1 is MNHEY and CDR2 is SVGAGI. The ends were cut back, 3 bases at V and 5 bases at J, with 14 bases in the middle. The CDR3 loop is CASSYSGTPYQPQHF. The DNA for the CDR3 is TGTGCCAGCAGTTATTCCGGGACTCCTTATCAGCCCCAGCATTTT.

The chain has TRBV7-8 and TRBJ1-1, with TRBD1 matching 7 bases. The CDR3 length is 15 residues. CDR1 SGHVS and CDR2 FQNEAQ come from the germline V gene. The V and J ends lost 1 base and 1 base, in that order; junction bases with no gene match: 3. Written as DNA, the CDR3 is TGTGCCAGCAGCTTAGGACAGGGTCAGAACACTGAAGCTTTCTTT. This codes for CASSLGQGQNTEAFF.

This clone appeared a few times. The genes are TRBV5-1 and TRBJ2-3; D is unresolved. Germline values: CDR1 SGHRS, CDR2 YFSETQ. V was clipped by 0 bases and J by 2 bases, with 7 bases between them. The CDR3 spans 14 residues. CDR3 amino acids: CASSLEQNTDTQYF. The DNA of the CDR3 is TGCGCCAGCAGCTTGGAACAGAACACAGATACGCAGTATTTT.

This chain connects TRBV6-6 to TRBJ2-7; 10 nucleotides align to TRBD1. CDR1 and CDR2 from the germline V gene are MNHNY and SVGAGI (reference sequence). The CDR3 is made up of 14 amino acids. With 7 bases clipped from V and 3 bases from J, the junction kept 6 bases outside the gene matches. The CDR3 loop is CASKGTGDYYEQYF. Written as DNA, the CDR3 is TGTGCCAGCAAGGGGACAGGGGACTACTACGAGCAGTACTTC.

This rearrangement joins TRBV6-5 to TRBJ2-3; weak D call: TRBD2 (5 bases). This CDR3 comprises 13 residues. The V and J ends lost 5 bases and 6 bases respectively, with 12 bases between them. Per the germline V gene, CDR1 is MNHEY and CDR2 is SVGAGI. DNA of the CDR3: TGTGCCAGCAGTAAACTGGAGCGGGATACGCAGTATTTT. This codes for CASSKLERDTQYF.

The rearrangement links TRBV5-1 to TRBJ2-1, with TRBD2 identical over 10 bases. CDR1 is SGHRS and CDR2 is YFSETQ in the germline V gene. V lost 0 bases and J lost 7; bases outside the gene matches: 4. The CDR3 has 15 residues. CDR3 sequence reads: CASSLELAGPNEQFF. CDR3 bases: TGCGCCAGCAGCTTGGAACTAGCGGGGCCTAATGAGCAGTTCTTC.

The chain recombines TRBV5-1 with TRBJ1-5, with D possibly matching TRBD1 (6 bases). Trimming removed 1 base from V and 7 bases from J, with 9 bases in between. The CDR3 is made up of 13 amino acids. Germline V lookup: CDR1 SGHRS, CDR2 YFSETQ. Written as DNA, the CDR3 is TGCGCCAGCAGCTTGCTGGGGGCACAGCCCCAGCATTTT. Its translation: CASSLLGAQPQHF.

The rearrangement links TRBV28 to TRBJ1-4, with 8 bases that match TRBD1. There are 14 residues in the CDR3. The V gene end was trimmed by 6 bases and the J gene end by 8 bases; junction bases not matched to a gene: 8. CDR1 is MDHEN, CDR2 SYDVKM, per germline. This chain's CDR3 is CASSPGGQAEKLFF. CDR3 nucleotide sequence: TGTGCCAGCAGCCCGGGGGGACAGGCAGAAAAACTGTTTTTT. Supplemented by reference TRBV28 and TRBJ1-4, the full variable domain reads DVKVTQSSRYLVKRTGEKVFLECVQDMDHENMFWYRQDPGLGLRLIYFSYDVKMKEKGDIPEGYSVSREKKERFSLILESASTNQTSMYLCASSPGGQAEKLFFGSGTQLSVL.

The chain carries TRBV28 and TRBJ1-1; 10 bases map to TRBD1. The J segment lost 8 bases and the V segment lost 4 bases, leaving 13 bases of the junction unmatched. CDR1 is MDHEN and CDR2 is SYDVKM in the germline V gene. CDR3 size: 16 residues. This CDR3 reads CASSSGQGRSRREAFF. The CDR3 DNA reads TGTGCCAGCAGTTCGGGACAGGGGAGGTCCCGGAGGGAAGCTTTCTTT.

The chain carries TRBV7-8 and TRBJ2-3, with D possibly being TRBD1 (5 bases). In germline, CDR1 is SGHVS, CDR2 FQNEAQ. The CDR3 is made up of 16 amino acids. V was pared by 5 bases and J by 4 bases, with 19 bases between. The CDR3: CASSKRGSLWPDTQYF. The CDR3 coding sequence is TGTGCCAGCAGCAAAAGGGGCTCCCTCTGGCCAGATACGCAGTATTTT.

The chain uses TRBV5-8 and TRBJ2-5, with a possible D match to TRBD1 (6 bases). CDR1 SGHTS and CDR2 YDEGEE come from the germline V gene. This CDR3 is 18 amino acids long. Between the trimmed V and J ends, which lost 0 bases and 5 bases, there was a span of 23 bases. This CDR3 is CASSLGQGTRKSGETQYF. DNA of the CDR3: TGTGCCAGCAGCTTGGGCCAGGGGACGCGGAAATCGGGGGAGACCCAGTACTTC.

The gene calls are TRBV27 and TRBJ1-6; D might be TRBD1 (6 bases). The CDR3 spans 15 residues. V lost 6 bases to trimming and J lost 7 bases, with 16 bases between them. Germline lookup yields CDR1 MNHEY and CDR2 SMNVEV (reference sequence). The CDR3 nucleotides are TGTGCCAGCAGCTCAGGACAGACGCAGAATTCACCCCTCCACTTT. Its translation: CASSSGQTQNSPLHF.

This chain connects TRBV11-2 to TRBJ2-7, with 9 bases matching TRBD2. The V gene's germline CDR1 is SGHAT and CDR2 FQNNGV. This CDR3 comprises 15 residues. The V gene end was trimmed by 5 bases and the J gene end by 5 bases; junction bases not matched to a gene: 10. The CDR3 sequence is CASSPRGSGRNEQYF. The CDR3 coding sequence is TGTGCCAGCAGCCCCCGTGGTAGCGGGAGAAACGAGCAGTACTTC.